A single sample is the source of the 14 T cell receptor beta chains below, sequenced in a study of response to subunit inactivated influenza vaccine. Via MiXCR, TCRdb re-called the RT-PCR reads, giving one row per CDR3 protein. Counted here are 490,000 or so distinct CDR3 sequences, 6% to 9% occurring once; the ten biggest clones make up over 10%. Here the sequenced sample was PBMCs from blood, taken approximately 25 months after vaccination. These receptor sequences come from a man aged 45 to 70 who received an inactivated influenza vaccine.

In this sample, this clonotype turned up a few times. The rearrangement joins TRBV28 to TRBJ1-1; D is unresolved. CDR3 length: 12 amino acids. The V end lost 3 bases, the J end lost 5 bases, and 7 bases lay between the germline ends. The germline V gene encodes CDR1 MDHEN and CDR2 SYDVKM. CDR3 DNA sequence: TGTGCCAGCAGTTTTATCCGAACTGAAGCTTTCTTT. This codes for CASSFIRTEAFF.

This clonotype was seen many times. CDR3 in amino acids: CASSIGLNNEQFF. The CDR3 DNA sequence: TGTGCCAGTAGTATAGGGCTGAACAATGAGCAGTTCTTC. The chain carries TRBV19 and TRBJ2-1; D not resolved. This CDR3 has 13 amino acids. Deletions cut 1 base from V and 5 bases from J, with 6 bases between. The germline V gene encodes CDR1 LNHDA and CDR2 SQIVND (reference sequence).

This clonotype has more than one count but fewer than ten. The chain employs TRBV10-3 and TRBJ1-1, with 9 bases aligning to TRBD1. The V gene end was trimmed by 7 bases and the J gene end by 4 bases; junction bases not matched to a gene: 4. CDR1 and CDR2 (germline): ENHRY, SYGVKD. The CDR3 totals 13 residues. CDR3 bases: TGTGCCATCACCCGACAGGGGGGCACTGAAGCTTTCTTT. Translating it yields CAITRQGGTEAFF.

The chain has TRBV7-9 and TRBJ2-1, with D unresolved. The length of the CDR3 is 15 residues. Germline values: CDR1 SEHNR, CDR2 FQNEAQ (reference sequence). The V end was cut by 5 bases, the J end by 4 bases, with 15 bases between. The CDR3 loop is CASSQLSNPYNEQFF. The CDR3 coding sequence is TGTGCCAGCAGCCAACTTTCAAACCCGTACAATGAGCAGTTCTTC.

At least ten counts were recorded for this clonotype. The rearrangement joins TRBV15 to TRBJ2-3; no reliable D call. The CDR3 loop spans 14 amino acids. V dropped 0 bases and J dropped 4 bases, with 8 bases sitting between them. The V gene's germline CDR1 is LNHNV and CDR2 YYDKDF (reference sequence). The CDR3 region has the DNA TGTGCCACCAGCAGAGAGGGTGTAGCAGATACGCAGTATTTT. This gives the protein CATSREGVADTQYF.

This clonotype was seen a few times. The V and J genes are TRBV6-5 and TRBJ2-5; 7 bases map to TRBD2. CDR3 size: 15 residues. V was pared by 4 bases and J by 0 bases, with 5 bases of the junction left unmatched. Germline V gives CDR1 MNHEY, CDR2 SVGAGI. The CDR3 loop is CASSSWGGHQETQYF. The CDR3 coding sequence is TGTGCCAGCAGTTCTTGGGGGGGTCACCAAGAGACCCAGTACTTC.

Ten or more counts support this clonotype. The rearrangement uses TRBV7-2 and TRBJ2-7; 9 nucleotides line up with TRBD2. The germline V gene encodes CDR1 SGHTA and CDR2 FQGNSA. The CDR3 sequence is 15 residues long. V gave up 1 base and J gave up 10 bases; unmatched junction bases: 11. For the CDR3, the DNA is TGTGCCAGCAGCTTAGACGGCGCTAGCGGGAACTTACAGTACTTC. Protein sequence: CASSLDGASGNLQYF.

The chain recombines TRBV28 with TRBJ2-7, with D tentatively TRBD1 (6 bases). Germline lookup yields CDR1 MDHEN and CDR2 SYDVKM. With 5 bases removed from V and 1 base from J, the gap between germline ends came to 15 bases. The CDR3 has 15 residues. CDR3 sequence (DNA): TGTGCCAGCAGTGTCACAGGGCAGGGGTCCTACGAGCAGTACTTC. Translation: CASSVTGQGSYEQYF.

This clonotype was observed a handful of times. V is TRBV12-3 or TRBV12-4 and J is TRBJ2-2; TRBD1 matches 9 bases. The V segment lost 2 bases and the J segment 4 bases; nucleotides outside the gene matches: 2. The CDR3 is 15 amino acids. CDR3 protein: CASSLRQGVTGELFF. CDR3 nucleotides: TGTGCCAGCAGTTTAAGACAGGGGGTCACCGGGGAGCTGTTTTTT.

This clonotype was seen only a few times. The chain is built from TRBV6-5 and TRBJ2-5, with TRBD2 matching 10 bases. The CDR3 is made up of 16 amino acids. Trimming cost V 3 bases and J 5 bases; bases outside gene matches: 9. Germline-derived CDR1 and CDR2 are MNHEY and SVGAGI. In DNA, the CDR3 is TGTGCCAGCAGTTATGGGGTAGCGGGAGGCGGGGAGACCCAGTACTTC. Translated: CASSYGVAGGGETQYF.

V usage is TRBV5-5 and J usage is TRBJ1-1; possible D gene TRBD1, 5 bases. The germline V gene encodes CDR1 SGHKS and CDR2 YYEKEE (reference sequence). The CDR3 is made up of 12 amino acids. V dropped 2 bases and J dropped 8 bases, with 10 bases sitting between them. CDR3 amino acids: CASSFREGEAFF. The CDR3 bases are TGTGCCAGCAGCTTCAGGGAGGGAGAAGCTTTCTTT.

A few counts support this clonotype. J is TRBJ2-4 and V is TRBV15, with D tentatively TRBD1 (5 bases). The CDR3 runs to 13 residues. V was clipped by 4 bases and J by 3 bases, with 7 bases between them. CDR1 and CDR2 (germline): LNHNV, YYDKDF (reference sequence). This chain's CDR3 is CATSIGVKNIQYF. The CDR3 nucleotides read TGTGCCACCAGCATAGGGGTCAAAAACATTCAGTACTTC.

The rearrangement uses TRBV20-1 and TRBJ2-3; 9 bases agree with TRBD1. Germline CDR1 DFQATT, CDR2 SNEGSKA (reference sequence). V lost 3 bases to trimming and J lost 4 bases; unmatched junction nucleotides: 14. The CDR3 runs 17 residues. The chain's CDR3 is CSASPGQGLLIADTQYF. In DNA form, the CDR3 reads TGCAGTGCTAGTCCGGGACAGGGTCTACTAATTGCAGATACGCAGTATTTT.

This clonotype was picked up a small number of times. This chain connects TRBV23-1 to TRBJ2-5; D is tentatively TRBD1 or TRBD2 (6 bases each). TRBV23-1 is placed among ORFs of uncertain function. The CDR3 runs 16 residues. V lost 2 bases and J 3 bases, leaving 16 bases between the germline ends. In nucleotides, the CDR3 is TGCGCCAGCAGTCAACCCTATAAAAGGGGGGAAGAGACCCAGTACTTC. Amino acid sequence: CASSQPYKRGEETQYF.